A single T cell receptor beta chain is shown here with its context. Antigen: not known. Hyperthyroidism in the patients, aged 18 to 65, was newly diagnosed and under 2 months in duration. This CDR3 spans 16 amino acids. Germline CDR1 reads SNHLY; CDR2 reads FYNNEI. Trimming removed 5 bases from V and 6 bases from J; junction bases left unmatched: 12. The data are from a study of T cells in Graves' hyperthyroidism and ophthalmopathy. Across the whole study: Peripheral blood collection took place at initial diagnosis, before any treatment.

General study findings and limits: Ophthalmopathy, which appeared later, was predicted by the model a median around 6 months before onset.

Amplification yielded TCR beta CDR3 regions, with RNA transcripts as the source. The TCR CDR3 was amplified in a first-round RT-PCR using the HTBI primer set. TCRdb re-called the multiplex PCR reads with MiXCR, one entry per CDR3 protein. The sample has about 420,000 distinct CDR3 sequences; around 15% are singletons. This chain links TRBV2 with TRBJ2-7; 11 nucleotides align to TRBD2. Sequenced sample: blood. The sequence derives from a woman aged 18-29 years with Graves' hyperthyroidism. CDR3 sequence reads: CASSPGLADPLPEQYF. The CDR3 bases are TGTGCCAGCAGTCCGGGACTAGCGGACCCCCTCCCCGAGCAGTACTTC.